The clone carrying this TCR beta chain has just a few counts. TCRdb processed the PCR reads anew with MiXCR; each CDR3 protein has one entry. This sample has 300,000 to 350,000 distinct CDR3 sequences, with 20% to 25% found just once. V gave up 1 base and J gave up 6 bases; unmatched junction bases: 7. Germline V gene sequence: CDR1 SGHDT, CDR2 YYEEEE. The CDR3 is 14 amino acids. This sample is part of a study of molecular identifiers for immune sequencing clone quantification. Sequenced: naive CD8+ T cells from blood, with Jurkat cell RNA spiked in. Noted subset: FACS-sorted CD8+CD4-CCR7+CD45RA+ naive T cells. The genes are TRBV5-6 and TRBJ2-7; 7 positions match TRBD1. The clonotype was recovered from a human donor in good health. Some libraries in this study had Jurkat cell RNA spiked in. This CDR3 is CASSLSQGDVEQYF. As DNA, the CDR3 is TGTGCCAGCAGCTTGTCGCAGGGGGACGTCGAGCAGTACTTC. Combining the CDR3 with reference TRBV5-6 and TRBJ2-7 gives the whole variable domain DAGVTQSPTHLIKTRGQQVTLRCSPKSGHDTVSWYQQALGQGPQFIFQYYEEEERQRGNFPDRFSGHQFPNYSSELNVNALLLGDSALYLCASSLSQGDVEQYFGPGTRLTVT.